This paragraph covers one T cell receptor (beta chain) sequence. Antigen unknown. These data are taken from a study of a mutant IDH1 vaccine in newly diagnosed glioma. Study summary: Beginning 4-6 weeks after radiotherapy alone, or with temozolomide cycles, vaccination took place. Of treated patients, roughly 62% were men and roughly 40% women, averaging around 42 years.

The assay was immunoSEQ multiplex PCR, and TCRdb's table has in-frame clones only and misses some. The table shows about 82,000 clones, with roughly 85% occurring only once. Time point: week 23, last vaccination. Vaccination comprised doses that each held 300 ug of mutant IDH1 20-mer peptide, plus topical imiquimod. After removal of 4 bases from V and 7 bases from J, the junction contained 3 bases not matched to a gene. The germline gives CDR1 SGHRS, CDR2 YFSETQ. This CDR3 comprises 13 residues. Findings and caveats of the study: Any relationship between pseudoprogression and changes in top peripheral T cell clonotypes seemed absent.

The chain recombines TRBV5-1 with TRBJ2-1; TRBD2 matches at 9 bases. This material consisted of PBMCs, taken from a glioma patient whose treatment included an IDH1 peptide vaccine. The sequence came from a man younger than 40 with glioma. Some clones in this sample may be carry-over from other donors' samples. In DNA form, the CDR3 reads TGCGCCAGCAGCGGTACTAGCGGGAATGAGCAGTTCTTC. It encodes CASSGTSGNEQFF.